This is a list of T cell receptor beta chains from one sample in a study of T cells in Graves' hyperthyroidism and ophthalmopathy. TCRdb itself ran the multiplex PCR reads through MiXCR, one entry per CDR3 protein. The sample lists roughly 380,000 distinct CDR3 sequences, about a sixth occurring once. Material for sequencing was blood. The receptors here all came from a woman between 40 and 50 years old with Graves' ophthalmopathy. The CDR3 runs from the conserved cysteine through the conserved F or W. Each record gives: clone size, V gene, D gene, J gene, CDR3 DNA, CDR3 protein. D genes are given only for firm matches. A clone size is listed for some rows: how often the clone was seen (once, few, many), or a class if it is expanded.

many	TRBV12-3/TRBV12-4	TRBD2	TRBJ2-7	TGTGCCAGCAGTTTATCAGGGCTGTTGTCTAGCGGGAGAGCCTACGAGCAGTACTTC	CASSLSGLLSSGRAYEQYF
many	TRBV12-3/TRBV12-4	.	TRBJ1-2	TGTGCCAGCAGTTTTGGCAGGGGAAGCTATGGCTACACCTTC	CASSFGRGSYGYTF
many	TRBV4-1	.	TRBJ1-2	TGCGCCAGCAGCCAAGATCTCGGGTCATATGGCTACACCTTC	CASSQDLGSYGYTF
.	TRBV5-1	.	TRBJ2-5	TGCGCCAGCAGCCCGGGACTGCTCAATCAAGAGACCCAGTACTTC	CASSPGLLNQETQYF
many	TRBV5-1	TRBD1	TRBJ2-2	TGCGCCAGCAGCAACCGGGACAGGGGGATCGGGACCGGGGAGCTGTTTTTT	CASSNRDRGIGTGELFF
.	TRBV7-9	.	TRBJ1-2	TGTGCCAGCACCCCCGGACCGCCGTACTATGGCTACACCTTC	CASTPGPPYYGYTF
.	TRBV6-2/TRBV6-3	TRBD1	TRBJ2-7	TGTGCCAGCAGTTACCCGGGGACAGGTTACGAGCAGTACTTC	CASSYPGTGYEQYF
.	TRBV12-3/TRBV12-4	TRBD1	TRBJ1-5	TGTGCCAGCAGTCAGGACAGGTCAAGGCTACAGCCCCAGCATTTT	CASSQDRSRLQPQHF
many	TRBV6-5	TRBD2	TRBJ2-1	TGTGCCAGCAGTTACGAAGGAGCGGGAGTCCCCAACGACAATGAGCAGTTCTTC	CASSYEGAGVPNDNEQFF
many	TRBV6-5	.	TRBJ1-2	TGTGCCAGCAGCAGGGGTAGCTATGGCTACACCTTC	CASSRGSYGYTF
many	TRBV12-3/TRBV12-4	.	TRBJ1-1	TGTGCCAGTTCCCGTACAGGGTTGGGGAACACTGAAGCTTTCTTT	CASSRTGLGNTEAFF
many	TRBV15	.	TRBJ2-5	TGTGCCACCAGCAGAGCTGGGGCGCAGGAGACCCAGTACTTC	CATSRAGAQETQYF
many	TRBV4-1	.	TRBJ2-5	TGCGCCAGCAGCCAAGGCCCCAGATCGGAGACCCAGTACTTC	CASSQGPRSETQYF
many	TRBV12-3/TRBV12-4	.	TRBJ2-7	TGTGCCAGCGGCCTGACAAGCTCCTACGAGCAGTACTTC	CASGLTSSYEQYF
many	TRBV6-5	TRBD2	TRBJ2-7	TGTGCCAGCAGCCCCGGAAGGGACGGGGGACTAGGCGAGCAGTACTTC	CASSPGRDGGLGEQYF
many	TRBV6-1	.	TRBJ1-5	TGTGCCAGCAGGGTAAGGGACAATCAGCCCCAGCATTTT	CASRVRDNQPQHF
many	TRBV12-3/TRBV12-4	.	TRBJ1-5	TGTGCCAGCAGTTCTTGGGTGAGCAATCAGCCCCAGCATTTT	CASSSWVSNQPQHF
many	TRBV3-1	.	TRBJ1-2	TGTGCCAGCAGCCAAGATACCGGTGGCAGTACTAACTATGGCTACACCTTC	CASSQDTGGSTNYGYTF
many	TRBV9	.	TRBJ2-7	TGTGCCAGCAGCGTAGACACCGTCGCTGGCAACGAGCAGTACTTC	CASSVDTVAGNEQYF
many	TRBV27	.	TRBJ1-3	TGTGCCAGCAGTCCATTCAGCGACTCTGGAAACACCATATATTTT	CASSPFSDSGNTIYF
many	TRBV28	.	TRBJ1-2	TGTGCCAGCAGTTTAAAAGGGGATAAGGGGAGTGGCTACACCTTC	CASSLKGDKGSGYTF
many	TRBV6-1	.	TRBJ2-7	TGTGCCAGCAGTGAAGTCAGCGAGCAGTACTTC	CASSEVSEQYF
.	TRBV12-3/TRBV12-4	TRBD1	TRBJ1-3	TGTGCCAGCGACACAGGGGTAACTGGAAACACCATATATTTT	CASDTGVTGNTIYF
many	TRBV27	.	TRBJ2-2	TGTGCCAGCACGGTTAGGGCGGGAACCACCGGGGAGCTGTTTTTT	CASTVRAGTTGELFF
many	TRBV7-2	.	TRBJ2-7	TGTGCCAGCAGCCCCTCCGGGACGGAGAGCTACGAGCAGTACTTC	CASSPSGTESYEQYF
few	TRBV19	TRBD1	TRBJ2-2	TGTGCCAGTATGCCCTGGACAGGGGGAGGGGAGCTGTTTTTT	CASMPWTGGGELFF
many	TRBV3-1	TRBD1	TRBJ2-7	TGTGCCAGCACCCGGACAGGGGGCAACTACGAGCAGTACTTC	CASTRTGGNYEQYF
many	TRBV2	.	TRBJ2-2	TGTGCCAGCAGTTCCGAAACAGCGAACACCGGGGAGCTGTTTTTT	CASSSETANTGELFF
few	TRBV18	.	TRBJ2-4	TGTGCCAGCTCACCACCTGGTCTTGAAAACATTCAGTACTTC	CASSPPGLENIQYF
many	TRBV6-1	TRBD2	TRBJ2-2	TGTGCCAGCAGAGAACTAGCGGGAGGAACATGGACCGGGGAGCTGTTTTTT	CASRELAGGTWTGELFF
.	TRBV11-2	.	TRBJ1-1	TGTGCCAGCAGCTTAGGCGTCCCTCCTGAAGCTTTCTTT	CASSLGVPPEAFF
many	TRBV10-3	.	TRBJ1-2	TGTGCCATCAGTGAGCAACGCAGTCTCGACTATGGCTACACCTTC	CAISEQRSLDYGYTF
many	TRBV7-8	.	TRBJ1-5	TGTGCCAGCAGCTTAAGGGAGGGCTATCAGCCCCAGCATTTT	CASSLREGYQPQHF
many	TRBV7-2	TRBD2	TRBJ2-5	TGTGCCAGCAGCAAGACCCTATCGGGAGGGACGAGGCTAGAGACCCAGTACTTC	CASSKTLSGGTRLETQYF
.	TRBV6-1	TRBD2	TRBJ2-7	TGTGCCAGCAGTGTGGGACTAGCGGAGTACGAGCAGTACTTC	CASSVGLAEYEQYF
many	TRBV29-1	.	TRBJ2-5	TGCAACGTCCTCGGGTACCAAGAGACCCAGTACTTC	CNVLGYQETQYF
many	TRBV6-2/TRBV6-3	.	TRBJ2-2	TGTGCCAGCAGTTACAATCGCAGGGCACTTTTTACCGGGGAGCTGTTTTTT	CASSYNRRALFTGELFF
.	TRBV6-4	.	TRBJ1-6	TGTGCCAGCAGCGACCGTATGACTACTTATAATTCACCCCTCCACTTT	CASSDRMTTYNSPLHF
many	TRBV28	.	TRBJ2-5	TGTGCCATCAGTGGGGTCGCCGGGGGCCAAGACGTTCAGTACTTC	CAISGVAGGQDVQYF
many	TRBV12-3/TRBV12-4	TRBD2	TRBJ2-1	TGTGCCAGCAGTCTTATAGCGGGAAATGCCTACAATGAGCAGTTCTTC	CASSLIAGNAYNEQFF
many	TRBV12-3/TRBV12-4	.	TRBJ1-2	TGTGCCAGCAGTTCTCCCCCTCCCAGGACTAACTATGGCTACACCTTC	CASSSPPPRTNYGYTF
few	TRBV28	TRBD1	TRBJ2-5	TGTGCCAGCAGATTAGGCCAGGGGGTTGAGACTCAGTACTTC	CASRLGQGVETQYF
many	TRBV9	.	TRBJ1-2	TGTGCCAGCCGATCTGGAGACTATGGCTACACCTTC	CASRSGDYGYTF
many	TRBV5-5	.	TRBJ1-2	TGTGCCAGCAGCGCCGTACAAAAACAGGCTGGCTACACCTTC	CASSAVQKQAGYTF
few	TRBV27	.	TRBJ2-7	TGTGCCAGCGGTGAACAGAGTTCCTACGAGCAGTACTTC	CASGEQSSYEQYF
many	TRBV6-1	TRBD2	TRBJ2-2	TGTGCCAGCAGTCGCTCCTTAGCGGGAGGGCCCTCCGGGGAGCTGTTTTTT	CASSRSLAGGPSGELFF
many	TRBV28	.	TRBJ2-7	TGTGCCAGCAGTTTGAACGGGGAAATTTACGAGCAGTACTTC	CASSLNGEIYEQYF
many	TRBV12-3/TRBV12-4	TRBD2	TRBJ2-1	TGTGCCAGCAAGTTTCTGGCTAGCGGCCCCTACAATGAGCAGTTCTTC	CASKFLASGPYNEQFF
many	TRBV28	.	TRBJ2-7	TGTGCCAGCAGGAAGCGGTTCGCCTACGAGCAGTACTTC	CASRKRFAYEQYF
many	TRBV6-5	.	TRBJ1-5	TGTGCCAGTAGGGGGAGGGGCCCCCAGCCCCAGCATTTT	CASRGRGPQPQHF
many	TRBV30	.	TRBJ2-2	TGTGCCTGGAGTGCTAGCAACGGGGAGCTGTTTTTT	CAWSASNGELFF
many	TRBV28	.	TRBJ2-7	TGTGCCAGCAGTTCTGGTGGAGACAAAGACTACGAGCAGTACTTC	CASSSGGDKDYEQYF
many	TRBV12-3/TRBV12-4	.	TRBJ2-5	TGTGCCAGCAGTACTCAAGAGACCCAGTACTTC	CASSTQETQYF
many	TRBV6-1	TRBD2	TRBJ2-5	TGTGCCAGCTTTAAAGACCCAGCGGGAGAGGGAGAGACCCAGTACTTC	CASFKDPAGEGETQYF
many	TRBV6-1	TRBD1	TRBJ1-5	TGTGCCAGCAGTACCGGGACAGGGTATCAGCCCCAGCATTTT	CASSTGTGYQPQHF
many	TRBV12-3/TRBV12-4	TRBD2	TRBJ2-2	TGTGCCAGCATCAAAGCGGGAGTGGCCTCCGGGGAGCTGTTTTTT	CASIKAGVASGELFF
many	TRBV25-1	TRBD1	TRBJ2-7	TGTGCCAGCAGTGAATCGACAGGGGTCGAGCAGTACTTC	CASSESTGVEQYF
many	TRBV2	.	TRBJ1-6	TGTGCCAGCAGTGAAGCGCTGAGAAGCTCCTATAATTCACCCCTCCACTTT	CASSEALRSSYNSPLHF
many	TRBV12-5	.	TRBJ1-2	TGTGCTAGTGGCCCTGAGCGGGCCGGCTACACCTTC	CASGPERAGYTF